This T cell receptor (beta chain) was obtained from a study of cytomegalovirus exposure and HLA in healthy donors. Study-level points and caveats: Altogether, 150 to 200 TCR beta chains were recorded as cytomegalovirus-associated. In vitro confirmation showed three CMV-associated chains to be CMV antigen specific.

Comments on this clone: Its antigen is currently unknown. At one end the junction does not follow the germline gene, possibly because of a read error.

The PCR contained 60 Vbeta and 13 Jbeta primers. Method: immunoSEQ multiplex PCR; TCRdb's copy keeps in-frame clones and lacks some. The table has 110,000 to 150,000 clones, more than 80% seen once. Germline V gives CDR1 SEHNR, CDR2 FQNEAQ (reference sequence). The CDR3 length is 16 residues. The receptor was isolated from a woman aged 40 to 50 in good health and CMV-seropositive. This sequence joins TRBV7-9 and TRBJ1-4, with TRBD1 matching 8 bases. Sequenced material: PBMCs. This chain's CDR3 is CSSSPRTGPDNEKLFF. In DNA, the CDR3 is TGTTCCAGCAGCCCCAGGACAGGGCCCGATAATGAAAAACTGTTTTTT.